One sample yielded the 5 T cell receptor beta chains listed below, sequenced in a study of graft-versus-host responses after intestinal transplantation. For these TCRs, the target antigens are not known. Method: immunoSEQ multiplex PCR; TCRdb's copy keeps in-frame clones and lacks some. The sample contains about 89,000 clones, 90% to 95% of which appear only once. This sample comprised unstimulated CD4+ T cells sorted from spleen or lymph node cells, obtained before intestinal transplant. These receptors were taken from a human donor who received an intestinal transplant.

The chain has TRBV18 and TRBJ2-1; 7 nucleotides line up with TRBD2. This CDR3 has 15 amino acids. Germline-derived CDR1 and CDR2 are KGHSH and LQKENI. The junction had 7 bases not matched to a gene; V was cut back by 2 bases and J by 6 bases. The CDR3: CASSPGGGGFNEQFF. CDR3 bases: TGTGCCAGCTCACCAGGGGGGGGAGGCTTCAATGAGCAGTTCTTC.

V usage is TRBV11-2 and J usage is TRBJ1-2; TRBD1 might be the D (6 bases). Germline CDR1 SGHAT, CDR2 FQNNGV. The V and J ends lost 1 base and 4 bases respectively, with 10 bases between them. This CDR3 has 14 residues. CDR3 sequence: CASSLGEQGYGYTF. The DNA for the CDR3 is TGTGCCAGCAGCTTAGGTGAACAGGGCTATGGCTACACCTTC.

A single count supports this clone. CDR3: CASSYTTGSEKLFF. The CDR3 DNA sequence: TGTGCCAGCAGTTACACGACAGGGAGTGAAAAACTGTTTTTT. The chain couples TRBV6-6 to TRBJ1-4; 7 nucleotides agree with TRBD1. V dropped 2 bases and J dropped 7; count of bases not matched to a gene: 4. The CDR3 covers 14 residues. Germline V gene sequence: CDR1 MNHNY, CDR2 SVGAGI (reference sequence).

The chain uses TRBV29-1 and TRBJ2-1, with 7 bases lining up with TRBD2. The germline V gene encodes CDR1 SQVTM and CDR2 ANQGSEA. The CDR3 runs 13 residues. J was trimmed by 7 bases and V by 7 bases; bases with no gene match: 10. This CDR3 reads CSAVGGVRNEQFF. CDR3 nucleotides: TGCAGCGCCGTGGGGGGGGTAAGAAATGAGCAGTTCTTC.

This chain uses TRBV10-3 with TRBJ2-2, with 7 bases identical to TRBD2. J lost 3 bases, V lost 6 bases, and 10 bases had no gene match. The CDR3 is 16 residues long. Germline V gene sequence: CDR1 ENHRY, CDR2 SYGVKD. The CDR3 here is CAIRTQLAKDTGELFF. Here the CDR3 DNA reads TGTGCCATCAGGACCCAACTAGCGAAGGACACCGGGGAGCTGTTTTTT.